Listed below are T cell receptor beta chains from one sample, sequenced in a study of shared clonotypes between healthy human individuals. Clones were sequenced by immunoSEQ multiplex PCR, and TCRdb holds only the in-frame ones, with some missing. Of nearly 500,000 clones in the sample, 60% to 85% are singletons; the top ten hold about an eighth. Sequencing used PBMCs. These receptors originate from a woman aged 40 to 55 in good health. Some clones in this sample may be carry-over from other donors' samples. Both conserved end residues are part of each CDR3.

>TRBJ2-3|TRBV5-1
CASSLEHGSSKDTQYF
>TRBJ2-3|TRBV7-8
CASSLRGSGPDTQYF
>TRBJ1-1|TRBV7-9
CASSLLVGEAFF
>TRBJ1-2|TRBV25-1
CASSDGYGYTF
>TRBJ2-7|TRBV27
CASRGGVLPSYEQYF
>TRBJ1-2|TRBV19
CASRTGDGGYTF
>TRBJ2-7|TRBV5-6
CASSLARGGGSEQYF
>TRBJ1-2|TRBV28
CASSLPDLTTGNARGYTF
>TRBJ2-5|TRBV7-2
CASSFSSGRAVEETQYF
>TRBJ1-5|TRBV2
CASRPGASSVTDSNQPQHF
>TRBJ2-5|TRBV4-2
CASSQDRAGQETQYF
>TRBJ2-7|TRBV2
CASSEQGSLYEQYF
>TRBJ1-1|TRBV20-1
CSARGAFF
>TRBJ2-2|TRBV19
CASLTGTGNTGELFF
>TRBJ1-1|TRBV15
CATSRGGSLANTEAFF
>TRBJ1-2|TRBV18
CASSRTDESAGYTF
>TRBJ2-2|TRBV19
CASSISRVERELFF
>TRBJ2-7|TRBV7-9
CASSAGLAGTSSYEQYF
>-|TRBV4-1
CASSPLVSSYEQYF
>TRBJ1-6|TRBV18
CASSPPETGLTPLHF
>TRBJ2-2|TRBV9
CASSGRNTGELFF
>TRBJ1-5|TRBV7-6
CASSAGLAQPQHF
>TRBJ1-4|TRBV30
CALQGTGVLSRLFF
>TRBJ1-6|TRBV27
CASSGTGTFSPLHF
>TRBJ2-1|TRBV7-9
CASSLDALEQFF
>TRBJ1-1|TRBV30
CAWSKGAPPEAFF
>TRBJ1-1|TRBV2
CASVPGQGDTEAFF
>TRBJ2-1|TRBV11-2
CASSFSFMGEQFF
>TRBJ1-1|TRBV30
CAWTLLGQGDTEAFF
>TRBJ2-6|TRBV5-1
CASSLRDTAGANVLTF
>TRBJ2-2|TRBV4-1
CASSQDQGRNTGELFF
>TRBJ2-1|TRBV9
CASSVGSSGSGNEQFF
>TRBJ1-4|TRBV5-5
CASSLGGGINEKLFF
>TRBJ1-5|TRBV30
CAWAGQGNQPQHF
>TRBJ2-7|TRBV7-2
CASTRWASYEQYF